These 11 T cell receptor beta chains came from one sample sequenced in a study of graft-versus-host responses after intestinal transplantation. TCRdb's table, derived via immunoSEQ multiplex PCR, lists solely in-frame clones and lacks some. The sample lists approximately 120,000 clones, around nine tenths occurring once. These receptors are not linked to any known antigen. The sample here was unstimulated CD4+ T cells sorted from spleen or lymph node cells, taken before intestinal transplant. All receptors come from a human donor who received an intestinal transplant.

This sequence joins TRBV10-1 and TRBJ2-5; possible D gene TRBD1, 6 bases. The germline CDR1 and CDR2 sequences are WNHNN and SYGVQD (reference sequence). CDR3 length: 14 amino acids. Trimming cost V 3 bases and J 5 bases, with 13 bases left between them. This CDR3 reads CASSELGAGETQYF. The CDR3 nucleotides are TGCGCCAGCAGTGAACTGGGGGCAGGGGAGACCCAGTACTTC.

The gene calls are TRBV4-2 and TRBJ1-2; D gene ambiguous. The CDR3 spans 14 residues. Germline V lookup: CDR1 LGHNA, CDR2 YNFKEQ. Trimming stripped 0 bases from V and 0 bases from J, with 5 bases between. The CDR3, as DNA: TGTGCCAGCAGCCAAGAGCGATCTAACTATGGCTACACCTTC. The encoded protein is CASSQERSNYGYTF.

The chain links TRBV6-1 to TRBJ2-5; maybe TRBD2 (6 bases). The CDR3 consists of 18 residues. V lost 2 bases and J lost 5, with 24 bases in between. The V gene's germline CDR1 is MNHNS and CDR2 SASEGT. This chain's CDR3 is CASSESRGLSPGSETQYF. The CDR3 coding sequence is TGTGCCAGCAGTGAATCGCGGGGACTTTCCCCCGGTTCCGAGACCCAGTACTTC.

This chain joins TRBV5-1 and TRBJ2-1; TRBD2 is a possible D gene (7 bases). V lost 3 bases and J 2 bases, leaving 24 bases between the germline ends. The CDR3 consists of 19 residues. The germline CDR1 and CDR2 sequences are SGHRS and YFSETQ. The CDR3 region is CASSSPPREQGGTYNEQFF. The CDR3 nucleotides read TGCGCCAGCAGCTCCCCCCCCCGCGAACAGGGAGGGACCTACAATGAGCAGTTCTTC.

The chain is built from TRBV19 and TRBJ2-3; tentative D call: TRBD1 (5 bases). This CDR3 is built from 13 residues. In germline, CDR1 is LNHDA, CDR2 SQIVND (reference sequence). Trimming took 6 bases from V and 2 from J, leaving 9 bases between them. CDR3: CASRRGSTDTQYF. The CDR3 bases are TGTGCCAGTAGAAGGGGCTCCACAGATACGCAGTATTTT.

This chain joins TRBV11-3 and TRBJ1-3; D gene ambiguous. Germline loops: CDR1 SGHNT, CDR2 YENEEA. The CDR3 consists of 16 residues. V was trimmed by 5 bases and J by 3 bases, leaving 17 bases between them. CDR3 DNA sequence: TGTGCCAGCAGCCAAGAACCCAGGATGGGTGGAAACACCATATATTTT. It encodes CASSQEPRMGGNTIYF.

This clone was seen just once. V is TRBV6-5 and J is TRBJ2-1; weak D call: TRBD1 (7 bases). CDR1 and CDR2 from the germline V gene are MNHEY and SVGAGI. CDR3 size: 15 residues. V was clipped by 2 bases and J by 8 bases, with 16 bases between them. The CDR3 loop is CASSYAGGYGDEQFF. Here the CDR3 DNA reads TGTGCCAGCAGTTACGCAGGGGGGTATGGAGATGAGCAGTTCTTC.

In DNA, the CDR3 is TGCGCCAGCGCCCGGGAAACCAATCAGCCCCAGCATTTT. Translating gives CASARETNQPQHF. The chain combines TRBV5-1 with TRBJ1-5; no clear D. Germline assignment: CDR1 SGHRS and CDR2 YFSETQ. V shed 7 bases and J shed 3 bases, with 11 bases lying between them. There are 13 residues in the CDR3.

The chain links TRBV2 to TRBJ1-5; D might be TRBD1 (6 bases). The ends were cut back, 6 bases at V and 1 base at J, with 13 bases in the middle. CDR3 length: 15 residues. Germline CDR1 reads SNHLY; CDR2 reads FYNNEI. The chain's CDR3 is CASSTGRRSNQPQHF. The CDR3 DNA reads TGTGCCAGCAGCACAGGGAGGAGGAGCAATCAGCCCCAGCATTTT.

V gene TRBV5-1 combines with J gene TRBJ2-4; D gene uncertain. The V end lost 5 bases, the J end lost 9 bases, and 15 bases lay between the germline ends. The CDR3 length is 13 residues. CDR1 is SGHRS and CDR2 is YFSETQ in the germline V gene. This chain's CDR3 is CASSASGQSIQYF. The CDR3 DNA follows: TGCGCCAGCAGTGCTTCTGGGCAAAGCATTCAGTACTTC.

The rearrangement uses TRBV7-9 and TRBJ2-1; 7 positions match TRBD2. The CDR3 has 15 amino acids. Germline V gene lookup returns CDR1 SEHNR and CDR2 FQNEAQ (reference sequence). Trimming removed 0 bases from V and 9 bases from J; junction bases left unmatched: 8. DNA for the CDR3: TGTGCCAGCAGCTTAGCGGTAGCGGGCGGGGGTGAGCAGTTCTTC. This translates into CASSLAVAGGGEQFF.